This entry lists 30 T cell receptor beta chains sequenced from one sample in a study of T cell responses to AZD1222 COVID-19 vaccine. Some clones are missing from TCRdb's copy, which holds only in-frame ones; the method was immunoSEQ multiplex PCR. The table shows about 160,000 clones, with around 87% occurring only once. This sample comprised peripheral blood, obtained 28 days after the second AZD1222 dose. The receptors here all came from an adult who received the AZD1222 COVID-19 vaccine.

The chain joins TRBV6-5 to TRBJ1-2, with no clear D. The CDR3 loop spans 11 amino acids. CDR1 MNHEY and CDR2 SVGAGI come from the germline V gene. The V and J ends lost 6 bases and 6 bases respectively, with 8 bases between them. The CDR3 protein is CASRLENGYTF. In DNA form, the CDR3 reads TGTGCCAGCAGATTGGAAAATGGCTACACCTTC.

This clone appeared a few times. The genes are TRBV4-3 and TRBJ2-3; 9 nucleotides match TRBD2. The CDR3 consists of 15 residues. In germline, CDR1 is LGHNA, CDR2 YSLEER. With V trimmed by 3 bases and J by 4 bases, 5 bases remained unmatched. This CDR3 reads CASSHGTSIADTQYF. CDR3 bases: TGCGCCAGCAGCCATGGGACTAGCATAGCAGATACGCAGTATTTT.

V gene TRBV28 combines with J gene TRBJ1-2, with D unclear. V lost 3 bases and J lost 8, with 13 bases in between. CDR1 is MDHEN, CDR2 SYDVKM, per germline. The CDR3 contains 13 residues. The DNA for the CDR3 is TGTGCCAGCAGTTTTGCCGATCCAAAGGGCTACACCTTC. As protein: CASSFADPKGYTF.

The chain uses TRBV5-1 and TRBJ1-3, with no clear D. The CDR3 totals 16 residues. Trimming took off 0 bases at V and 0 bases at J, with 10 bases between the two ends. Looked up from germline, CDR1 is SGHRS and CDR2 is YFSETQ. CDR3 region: CASSLAPDGSGNTIYF. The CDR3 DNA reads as TGCGCCAGCAGCTTGGCCCCCGACGGCTCTGGAAACACCATATATTTT.

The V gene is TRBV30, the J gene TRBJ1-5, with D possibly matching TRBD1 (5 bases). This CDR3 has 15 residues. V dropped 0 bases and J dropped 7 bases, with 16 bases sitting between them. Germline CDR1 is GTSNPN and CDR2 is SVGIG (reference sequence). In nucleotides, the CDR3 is TGTGCCTGGAGTGTAGGGCAGGGACTAAGGCAGCCCCAGCATTTT. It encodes CAWSVGQGLRQPQHF.

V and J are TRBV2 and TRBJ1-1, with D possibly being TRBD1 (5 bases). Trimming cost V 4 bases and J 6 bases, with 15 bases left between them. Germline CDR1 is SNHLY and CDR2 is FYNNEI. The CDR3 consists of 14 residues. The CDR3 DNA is TGTGCCAGCAGTGTGGTAGGGGTTAACTCTGAAGCTTTCTTT. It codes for CASSVVGVNSEAFF.

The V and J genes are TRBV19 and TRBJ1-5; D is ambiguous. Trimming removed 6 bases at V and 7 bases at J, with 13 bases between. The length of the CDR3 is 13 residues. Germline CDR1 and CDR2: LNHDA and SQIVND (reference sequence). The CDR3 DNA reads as TGTGCCAGTAGAAAGGTGGGGAACCAGCCCCAGCATTTT. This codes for CASRKVGNQPQHF.

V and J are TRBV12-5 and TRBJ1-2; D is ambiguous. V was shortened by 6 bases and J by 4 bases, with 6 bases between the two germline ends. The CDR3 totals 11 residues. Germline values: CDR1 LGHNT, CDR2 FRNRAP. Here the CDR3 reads CASGPIYGYTF. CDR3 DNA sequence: TGTGCTAGTGGACCCATCTATGGCTACACCTTC.

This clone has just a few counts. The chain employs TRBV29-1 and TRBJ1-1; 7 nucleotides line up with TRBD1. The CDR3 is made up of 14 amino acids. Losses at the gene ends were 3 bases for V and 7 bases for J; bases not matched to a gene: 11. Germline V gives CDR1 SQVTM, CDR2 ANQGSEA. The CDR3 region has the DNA TGCAGCGTTGAGGGTCGAGACAGGGAGGGTGAAGCTTTCTTT. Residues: CSVEGRDREGEAFF.

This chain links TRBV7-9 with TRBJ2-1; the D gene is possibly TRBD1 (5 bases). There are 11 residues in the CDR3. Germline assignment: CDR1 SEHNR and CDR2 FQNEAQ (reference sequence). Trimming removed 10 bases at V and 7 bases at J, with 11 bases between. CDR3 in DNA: TGTGCCAACTCGGCAGGGAATGAGCAGTTCTTC. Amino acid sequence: CANSAGNEQFF.

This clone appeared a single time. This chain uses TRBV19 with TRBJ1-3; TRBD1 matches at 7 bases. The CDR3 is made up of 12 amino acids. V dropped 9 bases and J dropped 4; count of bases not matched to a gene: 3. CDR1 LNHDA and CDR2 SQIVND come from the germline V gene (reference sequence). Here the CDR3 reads CASQGEGNTIYF. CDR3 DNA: TGTGCCAGCCAGGGGGAAGGAAACACCATATATTTT.

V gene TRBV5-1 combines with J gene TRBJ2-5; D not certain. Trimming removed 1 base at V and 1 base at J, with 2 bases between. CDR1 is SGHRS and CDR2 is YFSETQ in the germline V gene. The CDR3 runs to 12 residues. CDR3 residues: CASSLTQETQYF. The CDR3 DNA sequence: TGCGCCAGCAGCTTGACCCAAGAGACCCAGTACTTC.

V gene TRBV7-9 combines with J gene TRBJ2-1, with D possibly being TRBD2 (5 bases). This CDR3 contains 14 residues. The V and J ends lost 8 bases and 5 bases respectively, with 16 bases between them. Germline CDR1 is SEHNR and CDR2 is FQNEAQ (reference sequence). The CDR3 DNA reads TGTGCCAGCGCCATGAGGGTTGGGGACAATGAGCAGTTCTTC. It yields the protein CASAMRVGDNEQFF. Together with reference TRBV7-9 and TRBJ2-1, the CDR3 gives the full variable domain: DTGVSQNPRHKITKRGQNVTFRCDPISEHNRLYWYRQTLGQGPEFLTYFQNEAQLEKSRLLSDRFSAERPKGSFSTLEIQRTEQGDSAMYLCASAMRVGDNEQFFGPGTRLTVL.

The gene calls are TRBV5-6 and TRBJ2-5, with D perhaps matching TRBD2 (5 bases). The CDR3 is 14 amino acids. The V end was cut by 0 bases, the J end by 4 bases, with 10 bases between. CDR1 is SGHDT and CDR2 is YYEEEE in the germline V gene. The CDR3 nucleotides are TGTGCCAGCAGCTTGGGAAGAGGGAGAGAGACCCAGTACTTC. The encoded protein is CASSLGRGRETQYF.

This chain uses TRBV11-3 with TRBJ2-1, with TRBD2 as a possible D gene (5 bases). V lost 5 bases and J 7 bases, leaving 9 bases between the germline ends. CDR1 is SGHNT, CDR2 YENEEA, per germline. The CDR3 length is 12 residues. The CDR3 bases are TGTGCCAGCAGCCCTACGGGGAATGAGCAGTTCTTC. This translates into CASSPTGNEQFF.

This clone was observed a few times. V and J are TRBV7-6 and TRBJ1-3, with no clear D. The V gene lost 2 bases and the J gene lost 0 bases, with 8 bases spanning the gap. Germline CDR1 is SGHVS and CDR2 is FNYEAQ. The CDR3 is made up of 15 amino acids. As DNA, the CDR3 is TGTGCCAGCAGCTTATCTCGGAGCTCTGGAAACACCATATATTTT. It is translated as CASSLSRSSGNTIYF.

Written as DNA, the CDR3 is TGTGCCAGCAGTGTCGGGCGCCACACTGAAGCTTTCTTT. Amino acid sequence: CASSVGRHTEAFF. The chain couples TRBV6-4 to TRBJ1-1; D is uncertain. Between the trimmed V and J ends, which lost 4 bases and 3 bases, there was a span of 9 bases. The germline V gene has CDR1 MRHNA and CDR2 SNTAGT. The CDR3 has 13 amino acids.

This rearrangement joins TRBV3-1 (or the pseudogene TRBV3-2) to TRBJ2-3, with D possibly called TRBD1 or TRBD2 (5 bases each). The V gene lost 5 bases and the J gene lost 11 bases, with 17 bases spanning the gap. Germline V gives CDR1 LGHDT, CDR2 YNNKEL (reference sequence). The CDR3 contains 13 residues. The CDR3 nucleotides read TGTGCCAGCAGCTCTTGGGACCGACCTCAGCAGTATTTT. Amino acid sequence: CASSSWDRPQQYF.

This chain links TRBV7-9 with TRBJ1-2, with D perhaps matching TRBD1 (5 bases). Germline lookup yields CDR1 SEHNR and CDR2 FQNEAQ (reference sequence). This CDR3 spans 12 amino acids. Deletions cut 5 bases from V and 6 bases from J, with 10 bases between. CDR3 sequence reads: CASSRGQDGYTF. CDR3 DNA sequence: TGTGCCAGCAGCCGAGGACAAGATGGCTACACCTTC. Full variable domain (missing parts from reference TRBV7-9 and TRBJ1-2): DTGVSQNPRHKITKRGQNVTFRCDPISEHNRLYWYRQTLGQGPEFLTYFQNEAQLEKSRLLSDRFSAERPKGSFSTLEIQRTEQGDSAMYLCASSRGQDGYTFGSGTRLTVV.

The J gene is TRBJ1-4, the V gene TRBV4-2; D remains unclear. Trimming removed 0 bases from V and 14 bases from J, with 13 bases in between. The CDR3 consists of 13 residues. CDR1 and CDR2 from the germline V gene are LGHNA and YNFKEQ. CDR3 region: CASSQDPGKRLFF. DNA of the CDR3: TGTGCCAGCAGCCAAGATCCGGGAAAAAGGCTGTTTTTT.

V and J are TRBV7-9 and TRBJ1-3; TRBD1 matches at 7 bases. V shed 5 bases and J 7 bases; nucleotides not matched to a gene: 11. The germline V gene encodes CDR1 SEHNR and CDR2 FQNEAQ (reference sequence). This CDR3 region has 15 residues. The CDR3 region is CASSRDSLLGNTIYF. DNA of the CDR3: TGTGCCAGCAGCCGGGACAGCCTCCTCGGGAACACCATATATTTT.

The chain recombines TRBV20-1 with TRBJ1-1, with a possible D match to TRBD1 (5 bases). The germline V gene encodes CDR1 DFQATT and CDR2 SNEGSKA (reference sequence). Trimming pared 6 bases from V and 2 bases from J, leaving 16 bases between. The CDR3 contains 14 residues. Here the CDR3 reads CSASGGSLNTEAFF. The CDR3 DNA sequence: TGCAGTGCAAGTGGGGGATCCCTAAACACTGAAGCTTTCTTT.

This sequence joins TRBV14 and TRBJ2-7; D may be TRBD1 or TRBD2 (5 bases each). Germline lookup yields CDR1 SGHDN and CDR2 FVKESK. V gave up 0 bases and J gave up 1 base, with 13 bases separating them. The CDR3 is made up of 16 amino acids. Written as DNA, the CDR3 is TGTGCCAGCAGCCAAGATTTGAGGGGACGGTCCTACGAGCAGTACTTC. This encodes CASSQDLRGRSYEQYF.

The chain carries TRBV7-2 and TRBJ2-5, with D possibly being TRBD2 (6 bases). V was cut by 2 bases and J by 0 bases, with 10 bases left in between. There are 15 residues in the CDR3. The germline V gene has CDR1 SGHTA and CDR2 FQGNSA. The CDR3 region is CASSLSAGYQETQYF. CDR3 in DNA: TGTGCCAGCAGCTTATCGGCGGGGTACCAAGAGACCCAGTACTTC.

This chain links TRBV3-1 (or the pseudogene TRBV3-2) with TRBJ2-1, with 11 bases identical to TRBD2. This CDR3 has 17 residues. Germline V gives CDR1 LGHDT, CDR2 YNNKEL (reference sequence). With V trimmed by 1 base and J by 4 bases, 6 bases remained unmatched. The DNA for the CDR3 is TGTGCCAGCAGCCAAGGTGGGGGACTAGCGGAATACAATGAGCAGTTCTTC. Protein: CASSQGGGLAEYNEQFF.

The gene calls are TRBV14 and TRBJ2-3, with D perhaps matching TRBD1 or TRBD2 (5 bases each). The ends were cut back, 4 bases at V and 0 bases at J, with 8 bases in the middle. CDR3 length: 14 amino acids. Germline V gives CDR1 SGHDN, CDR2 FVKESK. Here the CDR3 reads CASSRDLSTDTQYF. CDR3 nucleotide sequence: TGTGCCAGCAGCCGGGACCTGAGCACAGATACGCAGTATTTT.

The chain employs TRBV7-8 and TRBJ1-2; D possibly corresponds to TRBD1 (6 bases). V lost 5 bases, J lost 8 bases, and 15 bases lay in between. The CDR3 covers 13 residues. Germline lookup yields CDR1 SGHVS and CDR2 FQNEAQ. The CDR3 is CASSTGQLEGYTF. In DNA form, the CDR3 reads TGTGCCAGCAGCACTGGACAGCTCGAGGGCTACACCTTC.

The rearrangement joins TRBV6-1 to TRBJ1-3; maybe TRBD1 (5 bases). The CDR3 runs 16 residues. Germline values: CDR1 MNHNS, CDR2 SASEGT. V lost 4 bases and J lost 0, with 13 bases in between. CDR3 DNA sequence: TGTGCCAGCAGTGCCCAGATCAGGGCCTCTGGAAACACCATATATTTT. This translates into CASSAQIRASGNTIYF.

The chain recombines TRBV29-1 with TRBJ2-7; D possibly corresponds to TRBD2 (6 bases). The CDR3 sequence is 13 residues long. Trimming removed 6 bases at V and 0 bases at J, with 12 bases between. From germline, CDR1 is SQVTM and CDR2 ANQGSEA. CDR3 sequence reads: CSVTARGSYEQYF. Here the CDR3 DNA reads TGCAGCGTCACGGCGCGGGGCTCCTACGAGCAGTACTTC.

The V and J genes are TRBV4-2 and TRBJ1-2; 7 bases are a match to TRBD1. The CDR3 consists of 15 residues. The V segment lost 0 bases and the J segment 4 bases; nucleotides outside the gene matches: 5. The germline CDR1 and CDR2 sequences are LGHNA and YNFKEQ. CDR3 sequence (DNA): TGTGCCAGCAGCCAAGATTCAGGGGGTTCCTATGGCTACACCTTC. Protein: CASSQDSGGSYGYTF.